These 21 T cell receptor beta chains were sequenced from one sample in a study of blood T cell repertoires in COVID-19. Sequenced by immunoSEQ multiplex PCR; TCRdb stores in-frame clones only, minus some. The sample lists approximately 120,000 clones; approximately 87% were seen once. The sequenced material came from peripheral blood. The receptors derive from a man aged 45-65 years with acute or convalescent COVID-19.

V usage is TRBV6-6 and J usage is TRBJ1-2; 8 bases line up with TRBD1. CDR1 and CDR2 from the germline V gene are MNHNY and SVGAGI (reference sequence). CDR3 size: 15 residues. Trimming took 2 bases from V and 5 from J; bases not matched to a gene: 7. CDR3 bases: TGTGCCAGCAGTTACCTGGGACAGGCGTTGTATGGCTACACCTTC. It encodes CASSYLGQALYGYTF.

This clone was seen only once. This rearrangement joins TRBV19 to TRBJ1-6, with D unclear. The CDR3 consists of 16 residues. The V gene's germline CDR1 is LNHDA and CDR2 SQIVND (reference sequence). Deletions cut 6 bases from V and 0 bases from J, with 12 bases between. The CDR3 sequence is CASSDKPSSYNSPLHF. The CDR3, as DNA: TGTGCCAGTAGCGATAAACCGAGCTCCTATAATTCACCCCTCCACTTT.

V is TRBV9 and J is TRBJ1-3, with 7 bases that match TRBD1. Germline-derived CDR1 and CDR2 are SGDLS and YYNGEE. The CDR3 has 15 amino acids. Germline trimming cut 4 bases from V and 3 bases from J; bases unmatched to any gene: 7. The CDR3 coding sequence is TGTGCCAGCAGCCTGGACAGGTCTCTTGGAAACACCATATATTTT. Its translation is CASSLDRSLGNTIYF.

The chain recombines TRBV23-1 with TRBJ2-3, with D perhaps matching TRBD1 (5 bases). TRBV23-1 is marked as an open reading frame, function uncertain. The CDR3 contains 14 residues. The ends were cut back, 0 bases at V and 1 base at J, with 5 bases in the middle. The CDR3 nucleotides are TGCGCCAGCAGTCAATCGGGGCGCACAGATACGCAGTATTTT. Protein sequence: CASSQSGRTDTQYF.

The V call is TRBV18, the J call TRBJ2-7; 11 nucleotides align to TRBD1. Germline CDR1 reads KGHSH; CDR2 reads LQKENI. Trimming removed 5 bases from V and 2 bases from J; junction bases left unmatched: 23. The CDR3 is made up of 21 amino acids. The CDR3 DNA follows: TGTGCCAGCTCATCGGACAGGGGGCACCTAGCGGGCCTACCGCTCACCTACGAGCAGTACTTC. Protein sequence: CASSSDRGHLAGLPLTYEQYF. Using reference TRBV18 and TRBJ2-7 for the parts outside the CDR3, the full variable domain is NAGVMQNPRHLVRRRGQEARLRCSPMKGHSHVYWYRQLPEEGLKFMVYLQKENIIDESGMPKERFSAEFPKEGPSILRIQQVVRGDSAAYFCASSSDRGHLAGLPLTYEQYFGPGTRLTVT.

The chain couples TRBV10-3 to TRBJ1-3; D may be TRBD1 (6 bases). The CDR3 is made up of 14 amino acids. Germline CDR1 reads ENHRY; CDR2 reads SYGVKD. Deletions cut 2 bases from V and 3 bases from J, with 8 bases between. The CDR3 DNA is TGTGCCATCAGTGAGGTGACAGGTGGAAACACCATATATTTT. It translates to CAISEVTGGNTIYF.

This clone was recorded once. V is TRBV5-1 and J is TRBJ2-7; TRBD1 matches 7 bases. V was clipped by 4 bases and J by 2 bases; unmatched bases: 9. This CDR3 is built from 15 residues. CDR1 and CDR2 from the germline V gene are SGHRS and YFSETQ. The DNA for the CDR3 is TGCGCCAGCAGCGCTGTCGTGGGACAGCCCTACGAGCAGTACTTC. Protein product: CASSAVVGQPYEQYF. The full variable domain, in which reference TRBV5-1 and TRBJ2-7 provide the parts outside the CDR3, is KAGVTQTPRYLIKTRGQQVTLSCSPISGHRSVSWYQQTPGQGLQFLFEYFSETQRNKGNFPGRFSGRQFSNSRSEMNVSTLELGDSALYLCASSAVVGQPYEQYFGPGTRLTVT.

The chain links TRBV9 to TRBJ1-2; the D gene is possibly TRBD1 (6 bases). Deletions cut 0 bases from V and 7 bases from J, with 13 bases between. This CDR3 contains 14 residues. Germline V gives CDR1 SGDLS, CDR2 YYNGEE. The CDR3 sequence is CASSVAGAVGGYTF. In DNA form, the CDR3 reads TGTGCCAGCAGCGTAGCAGGGGCAGTGGGTGGCTACACCTTC.

This sequence joins TRBV15 and TRBJ2-7; possible D gene TRBD1, 6 bases. The length of the CDR3 is 17 residues. V lost 0 bases to trimming and J lost 2 bases, with 17 bases between them. Germline CDR1 is LNHNV and CDR2 is YYDKDF (reference sequence). Here the CDR3 DNA reads TGTGCCACCAGCAGAGATGATGGGGGCAGGGACCCCTACGAGCAGTACTTC. Its translation is CATSRDDGGRDPYEQYF. Using reference TRBV15 and TRBJ2-7 for the parts outside the CDR3, the full variable domain is DAMVIQNPRYQVTQFGKPVTLSCSQTLNHNVMYWYQQKSSQAPKLLFHYYDKDFNNEADTPDNFQSRRPNTSFCFLDIRSPGLGDTAMYLCATSRDDGGRDPYEQYFGPGTRLTVT.

The CDR3 spells CSVEVGTSYGYTF. The CDR3 nucleotides are TGCAGCGTTGAGGTGGGGACAAGCTATGGCTACACCTTC. J is TRBJ1-2 and V is TRBV29-1; the D gene is possibly TRBD1 (6 bases). Germline CDR1 and CDR2: SQVTM and ANQGSEA. The CDR3 is 13 residues long. Trimming left V 3 bases short and J 4 bases short, with 12 bases between.

This chain uses TRBV5-1 with TRBJ2-5, with D unresolved. This CDR3 comprises 13 residues. CDR1 SGHRS and CDR2 YFSETQ come from the germline V gene. V dropped 0 bases and J dropped 0 bases, with 3 bases sitting between them. The CDR3 loop reads CASSLAYQETQYF. In nucleotides, the CDR3 is TGCGCCAGCAGCTTGGCTTACCAAGAGACCCAGTACTTC.

This chain connects TRBV6-2 or TRBV6-3 to TRBJ2-2; D gene uncertain. V was trimmed by 5 bases and J by 1 base, leaving 5 bases between them. Germline CDR1 MNHEY, CDR2 SVGEGT. The CDR3 sequence is 13 residues long. CDR3 in DNA: TGTGCCAGCAGTGGGCAGAACACCGGGGAGCTGTTTTTT. It specifies CASSGQNTGELFF.

The CDR3 sequence: CASSAGGQTKNTEAFF. DNA of the CDR3: TGTGCCAGCAGTGCAGGAGGACAGACGAAGAACACTGAAGCTTTCTTT. The V gene is TRBV25-1, the J gene TRBJ1-1; possible D gene TRBD1, 6 bases. The germline gives CDR1 MGHDK, CDR2 SYGVNS. V was cut by 4 bases and J by 1 base, with 16 bases left in between. This CDR3 is built from 16 residues.

The gene calls are TRBV4-1 and TRBJ2-7; TRBD2 matches 11 bases. Germline trimming cut 1 base from V and 2 bases from J; bases unmatched to any gene: 1. The CDR3 contains 15 residues. Germline V lookup: CDR1 MGHRA, CDR2 YSYEKL. For the CDR3, the DNA is TGCGCCAGCAGCCAAGTGACTAGCGGGACCTACGAGCAGTACTTC. This codes for CASSQVTSGTYEQYF.

This rearrangement joins TRBV2 to TRBJ2-1, with a weak D call TRBD2 (5 bases). Germline CDR1 is SNHLY and CDR2 is FYNNEI. V lost 2 bases to trimming and J lost 8 bases, with 16 bases between them. This CDR3 region has 15 residues. In DNA, the CDR3 is TGTGCCAGCAGTGAAACGGACTGGGTGAGCCATGAGCAGTTCTTC. Translated: CASSETDWVSHEQFF.

The chain couples TRBV18 to TRBJ1-5; 12 bases are shared with TRBD1. The germline gives CDR1 KGHSH, CDR2 LQKENI. This CDR3 region has 15 residues. Unmatched junction bases numbered 0, after V lost 3 bases and J lost 3 bases. CDR3 sequence reads: CASSPGQGANQPQHF. In nucleotides, the CDR3 is TGTGCCAGCTCACCGGGACAGGGGGCCAATCAGCCCCAGCATTTT.

The V and J genes are TRBV10-1 and TRBJ2-1; 7 bases match TRBD2. The V gene end was trimmed by 9 bases and the J gene end by 4 bases; junction bases not matched to a gene: 12. This CDR3 has 15 amino acids. Per germline, CDR1 WNHNN and CDR2 SYGVQD (reference sequence). CDR3: CASTPRGEYYNEQFF. The CDR3 DNA sequence: TGCGCCAGTACTCCTCGGGGGGAGTATTACAATGAGCAGTTCTTC.

The gene calls are TRBV27 and TRBJ2-1, with 9 nucleotides matching TRBD1. Trimming took 5 bases from V and 6 from J; bases not matched to a gene: 14. Germline values: CDR1 MNHEY, CDR2 SMNVEV (reference sequence). CDR3 length: 17 residues. The CDR3 bases are TGTGCCAGCAGTACCATCTCCGGGACAGGGTTGTCCAATGAGCAGTTCTTC. Translation: CASSTISGTGLSNEQFF.

V gene TRBV19 combines with J gene TRBJ2-7, with 12 bases aligning to TRBD2. V shed 5 bases, J shed 1 base, and the junction held 3 bases outside the gene matches. The CDR3 is 15 residues long. Germline V gene data show CDR1 as LNHDA and CDR2 as SQIVND (reference sequence). The CDR3 protein is CASSSGLAGSYEQYF. The CDR3 bases are TGTGCCAGTAGTTCGGGACTAGCGGGTTCCTACGAGCAGTACTTC. Looking up the rest from reference TRBV19 and TRBJ2-7 gives the full variable domain: DGGITQSPKYLFRKEGQNVTLSCEQNLNHDAMYWYRQDPGQGLRLIYYSQIVNDFQKGDIAEGYSVSREKKESFPLTVTSAQKNPTAFYLCASSSGLAGSYEQYFGPGTRLTVT.

This sequence joins TRBV5-1 and TRBJ1-1; 7 bases line up with TRBD1. CDR3 size: 13 residues. Germline V gene data show CDR1 as SGHRS and CDR2 as YFSETQ. Trimming at V came to 3 bases and at J to 8 bases, leaving 7 bases not matched to a gene. The CDR3, as DNA: TGCGCCAGCAGCTGGGACAGTCTTCGGGAAGCTTTCTTT. Amino acid sequence: CASSWDSLREAFF.

The chain links TRBV6-6 to TRBJ2-3, with 7 bases fitting TRBD1. J gave up 4 bases and V 5 bases, and 6 bases lay outside the gene matches. Germline CDR1 and CDR2: MNHNY and SVGAGI (reference sequence). This CDR3 is built from 14 residues. CDR3 amino acids: CASSPRGKSDTQYF. Here the CDR3 DNA reads TGTGCCAGCAGTCCCAGGGGGAAGTCAGATACGCAGTATTTT.